This paragraph reports one T cell receptor (beta chain). The antigen remains unidentified. Assay used: immunoSEQ multiplex PCR; TCRdb lists only in-frame clones, some missing. Seen here are approximately 130,000 clones, 85% observed once, and the top ten hold roughly 8.7%. The sample is drawn from a study of T cell responses to AZD1222 COVID-19 vaccine. Study-level findings and limits: Just a handful of people given AZD1222 tested seropositive at baseline.

This TCR came from an adult who received the MenACWY meningococcal vaccine as a control. Sequenced material: peripheral blood, taken 28 days after the second dose of the MenACWY control vaccine.

This chain's CDR3 is CASSPPSLGGDGELFF. The DNA of the CDR3 is TGTGCCAGCTCACCACCAAGTCTAGGGGGCGACGGAGAACTGTTTTTT. The rearrangement links TRBV18 to TRBJ1-4, with TRBD1 identical over 7 bases. Germline V gene sequence: CDR1 KGHSH, CDR2 LQKENI. After removal of 0 bases from V and 12 bases from J, the junction contained 13 bases not matched to a gene. The CDR3 sequence is 16 residues long.